This T cell receptor (beta chain) emerged from a study of CD8 T cells in Susac syndrome. In its sample, this clonotype was seen once. An amount of RNA that ranged from roughly 0.5 to 1 ug was reverse transcribed with random hexamers. One entry per CDR3 protein results from TCRdb running MiXCR on the immunoSEQ multiplex PCR reads. The repertoire consists of 95,000 to 150,000 distinct CDR3 sequences, with 90% to 95% occurring once and the leading ten covering 0.2% to 0.25%. Germline values: CDR1 MNHEY, CDR2 SVGAGI. V shed 2 bases and J shed 10 bases, with 8 bases lying between them. The CDR3 consists of 11 residues.

Sequencing was done on a sample of CD8+ T cells from PBMCs. This receptor was taken from a human donor with Susac syndrome. This sequence joins TRBV6-5 and TRBJ1-1; maybe TRBD1 (5 bases). CDR3 sequence: CASSYGAAAFF. CDR3 nucleotides: TGTGCCAGCAGTTACGGGGCCGCAGCTTTCTTT.